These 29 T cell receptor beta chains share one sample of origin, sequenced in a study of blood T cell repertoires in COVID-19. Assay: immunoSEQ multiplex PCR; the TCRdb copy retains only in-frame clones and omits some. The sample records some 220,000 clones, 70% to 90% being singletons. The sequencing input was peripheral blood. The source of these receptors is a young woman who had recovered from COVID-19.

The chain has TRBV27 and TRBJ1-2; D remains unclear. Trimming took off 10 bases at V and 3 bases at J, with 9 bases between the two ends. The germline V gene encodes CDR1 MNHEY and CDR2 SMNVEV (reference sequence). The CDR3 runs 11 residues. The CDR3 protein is CATASDYGYTF. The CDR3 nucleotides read TGTGCCACCGCCTCAGACTATGGCTACACCTTC.

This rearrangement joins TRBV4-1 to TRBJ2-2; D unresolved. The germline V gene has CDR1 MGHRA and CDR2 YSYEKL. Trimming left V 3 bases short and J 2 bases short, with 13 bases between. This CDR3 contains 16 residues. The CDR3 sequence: CASSQAVIGNTGELFF. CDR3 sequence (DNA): TGCGCCAGCAGCCAGGCGGTCATCGGAAACACCGGGGAGCTGTTTTTT.

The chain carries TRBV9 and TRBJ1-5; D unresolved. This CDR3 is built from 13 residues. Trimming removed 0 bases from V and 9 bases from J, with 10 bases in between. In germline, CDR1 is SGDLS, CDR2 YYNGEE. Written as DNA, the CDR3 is TGTGCCAGCAGCGTAGAGACGGCAGGGCCCCAGCATTTT. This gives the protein CASSVETAGPQHF.

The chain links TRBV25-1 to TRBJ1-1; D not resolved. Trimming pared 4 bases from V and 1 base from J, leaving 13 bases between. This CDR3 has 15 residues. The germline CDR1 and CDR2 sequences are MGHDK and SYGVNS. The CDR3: CASSGIHSGNTEAFF. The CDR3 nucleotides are TGTGCCAGCAGTGGAATCCATAGCGGGAACACTGAAGCTTTCTTT.

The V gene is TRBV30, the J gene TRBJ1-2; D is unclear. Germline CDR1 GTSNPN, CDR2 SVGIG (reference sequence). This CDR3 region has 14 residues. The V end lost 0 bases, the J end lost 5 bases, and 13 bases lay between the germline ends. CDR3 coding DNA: TGTGCCTGGAGTGTAAACACCAGAAGTTATGGCTACACCTTC. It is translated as CAWSVNTRSYGYTF.

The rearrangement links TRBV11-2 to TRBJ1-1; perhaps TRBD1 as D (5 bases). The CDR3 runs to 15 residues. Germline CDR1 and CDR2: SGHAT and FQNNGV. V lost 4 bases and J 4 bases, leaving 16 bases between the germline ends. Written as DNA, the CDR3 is TGTGCCAGCAGCTCCATCGGCAGGGATGGCACTGAAGCTTTCTTT. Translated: CASSSIGRDGTEAFF.

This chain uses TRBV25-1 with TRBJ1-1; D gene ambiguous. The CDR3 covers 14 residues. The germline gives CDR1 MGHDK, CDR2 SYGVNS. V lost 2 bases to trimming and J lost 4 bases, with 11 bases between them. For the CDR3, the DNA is TGTGCCAGCAGTGAAGCTCGCAGGTCCACTGAAGCTTTCTTT. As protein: CASSEARRSTEAFF.

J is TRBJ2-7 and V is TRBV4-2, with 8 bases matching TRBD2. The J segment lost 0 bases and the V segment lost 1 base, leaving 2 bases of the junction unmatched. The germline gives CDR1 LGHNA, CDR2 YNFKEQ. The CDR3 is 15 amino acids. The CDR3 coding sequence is TGTGCCAGCAGCCAAGGCAGCGGGGGCTCCTACGAGCAGTACTTC. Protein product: CASSQGSGGSYEQYF.

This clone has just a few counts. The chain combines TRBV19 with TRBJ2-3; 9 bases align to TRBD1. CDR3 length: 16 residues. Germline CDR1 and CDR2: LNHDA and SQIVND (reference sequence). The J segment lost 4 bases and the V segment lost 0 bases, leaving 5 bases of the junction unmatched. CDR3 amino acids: CASSIDQGTGPDTQYF. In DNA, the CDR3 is TGTGCCAGTAGTATAGATCAGGGGACAGGGCCAGATACGCAGTATTTT.

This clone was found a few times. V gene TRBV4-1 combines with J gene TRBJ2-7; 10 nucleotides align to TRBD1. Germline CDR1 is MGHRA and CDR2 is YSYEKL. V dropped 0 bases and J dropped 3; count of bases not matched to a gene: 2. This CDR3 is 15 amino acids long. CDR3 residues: CASSQEGDRGYEQYF. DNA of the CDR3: TGCGCCAGCAGCCAAGAAGGGGACAGGGGCTACGAGCAGTACTTC.

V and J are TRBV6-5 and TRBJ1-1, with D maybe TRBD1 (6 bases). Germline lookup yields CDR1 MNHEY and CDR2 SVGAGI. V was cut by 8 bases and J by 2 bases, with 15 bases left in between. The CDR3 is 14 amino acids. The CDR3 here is CASGVGTRNTEAFF. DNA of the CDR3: TGTGCCAGCGGAGTGGGGACACGTAACACTGAAGCTTTCTTT.

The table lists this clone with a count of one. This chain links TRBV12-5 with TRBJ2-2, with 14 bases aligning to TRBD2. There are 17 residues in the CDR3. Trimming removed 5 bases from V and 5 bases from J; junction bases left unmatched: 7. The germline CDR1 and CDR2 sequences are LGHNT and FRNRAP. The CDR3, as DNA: TGTGCTAGTGGTCCCCCGACTAGCGGGAGGGGTACCGGGGAGCTGTTTTTT. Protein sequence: CASGPPTSGRGTGELFF.

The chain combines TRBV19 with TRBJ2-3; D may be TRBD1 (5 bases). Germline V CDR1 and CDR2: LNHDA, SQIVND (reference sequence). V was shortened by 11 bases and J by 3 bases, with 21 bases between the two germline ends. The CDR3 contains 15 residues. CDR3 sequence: CACSQAGIKTDTQYF. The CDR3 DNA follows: TGTGCCTGCTCACAGGCAGGGATTAAAACAGATACGCAGTATTTT.

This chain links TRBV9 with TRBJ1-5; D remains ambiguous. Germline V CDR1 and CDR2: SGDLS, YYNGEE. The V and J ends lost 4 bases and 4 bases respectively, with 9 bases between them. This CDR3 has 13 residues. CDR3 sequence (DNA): TGTGCCAGCAGCACGACGGGGAATCAGCCCCAGCATTTT. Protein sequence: CASSTTGNQPQHF.

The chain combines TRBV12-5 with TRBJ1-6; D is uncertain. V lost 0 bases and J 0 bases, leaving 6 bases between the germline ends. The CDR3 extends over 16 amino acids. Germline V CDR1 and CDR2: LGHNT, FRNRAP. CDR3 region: CASGLVSGSYNSPLHF. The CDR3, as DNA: TGTGCTAGTGGTTTGGTATCCGGCTCCTATAATTCACCCCTCCACTTT.

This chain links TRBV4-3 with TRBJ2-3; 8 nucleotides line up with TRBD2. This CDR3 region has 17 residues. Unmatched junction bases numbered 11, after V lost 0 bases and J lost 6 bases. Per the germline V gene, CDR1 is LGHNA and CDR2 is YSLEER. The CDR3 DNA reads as TGCGCCAGCAGCCAAGAGACTAGCGCGGAATTTGTTGATACGCAGTATTTT. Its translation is CASSQETSAEFVDTQYF.

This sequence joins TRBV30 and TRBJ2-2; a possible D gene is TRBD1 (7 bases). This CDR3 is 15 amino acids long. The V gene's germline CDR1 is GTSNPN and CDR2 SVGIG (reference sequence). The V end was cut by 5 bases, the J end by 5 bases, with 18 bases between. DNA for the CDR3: TGTGCCTGGCTTGCGGGAACAGGGGTTACCGGGGAGCTGTTTTTT. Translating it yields CAWLAGTGVTGELFF.

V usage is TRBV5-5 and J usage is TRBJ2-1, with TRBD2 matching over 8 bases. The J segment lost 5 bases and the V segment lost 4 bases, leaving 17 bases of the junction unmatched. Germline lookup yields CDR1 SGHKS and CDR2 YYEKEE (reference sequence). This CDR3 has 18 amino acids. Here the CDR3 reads CASSQKPGLGRTDNEQFF. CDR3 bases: TGTGCCAGCAGCCAGAAACCGGGACTAGGTCGTACCGACAATGAGCAGTTCTTC.

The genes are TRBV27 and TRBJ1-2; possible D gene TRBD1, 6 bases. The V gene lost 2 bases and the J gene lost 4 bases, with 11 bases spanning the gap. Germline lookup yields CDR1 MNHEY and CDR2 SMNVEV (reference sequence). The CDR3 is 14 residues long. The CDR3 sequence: CASSLGGRAYGYTF. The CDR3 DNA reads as TGTGCCAGCAGTTTAGGGGGCCGGGCCTATGGCTACACCTTC.

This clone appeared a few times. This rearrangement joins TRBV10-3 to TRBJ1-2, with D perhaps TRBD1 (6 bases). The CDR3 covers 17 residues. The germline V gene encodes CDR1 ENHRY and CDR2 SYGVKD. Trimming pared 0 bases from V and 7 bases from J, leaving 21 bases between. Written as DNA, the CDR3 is TGTGCCATCAGTGAGTCGGTCTCTGCGGGGGCGCGGGGTGGCTACACCTTC. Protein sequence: CAISESVSAGARGGYTF.

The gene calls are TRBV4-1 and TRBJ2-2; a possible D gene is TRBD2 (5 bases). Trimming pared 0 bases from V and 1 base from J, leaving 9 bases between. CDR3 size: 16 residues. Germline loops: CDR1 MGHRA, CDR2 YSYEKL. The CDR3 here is CASSQDLTRNTGELFF. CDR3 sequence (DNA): TGCGCCAGCAGCCAAGACCTCACTAGGAACACCGGGGAGCTGTTTTTT.

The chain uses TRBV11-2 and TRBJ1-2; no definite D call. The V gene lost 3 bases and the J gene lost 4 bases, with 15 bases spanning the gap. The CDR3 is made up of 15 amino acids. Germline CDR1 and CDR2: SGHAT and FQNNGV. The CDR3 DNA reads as TGTGCCAGCAGCTTTGTCCAGGATTCTGCCTATGGCTACACCTTC. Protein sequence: CASSFVQDSAYGYTF.

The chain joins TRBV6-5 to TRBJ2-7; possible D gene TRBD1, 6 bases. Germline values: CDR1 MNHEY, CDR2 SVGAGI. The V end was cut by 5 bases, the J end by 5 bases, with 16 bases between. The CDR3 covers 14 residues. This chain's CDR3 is CASSRTGRADEQYF. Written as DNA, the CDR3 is TGTGCCAGCAGTCGAACAGGGCGTGCCGACGAGCAGTACTTC.

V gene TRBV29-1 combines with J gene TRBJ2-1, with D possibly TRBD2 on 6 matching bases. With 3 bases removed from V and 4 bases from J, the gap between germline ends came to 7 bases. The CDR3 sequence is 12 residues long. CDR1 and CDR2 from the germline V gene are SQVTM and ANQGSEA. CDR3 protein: CSVEGGYNEQFF. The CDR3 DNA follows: TGCAGCGTTGAGGGAGGATACAATGAGCAGTTCTTC.

The CDR3 sequence: CASSRLGEDGYTF. CDR3 DNA sequence: TGTGCCAGCAGTAGGCTGGGGGAGGATGGCTACACCTTC. J is TRBJ1-2 and V is TRBV9; D possibly corresponds to TRBD1 (5 bases). V lost 5 bases and J lost 6, with 14 bases in between. Germline values: CDR1 SGDLS, CDR2 YYNGEE. This CDR3 contains 13 residues.

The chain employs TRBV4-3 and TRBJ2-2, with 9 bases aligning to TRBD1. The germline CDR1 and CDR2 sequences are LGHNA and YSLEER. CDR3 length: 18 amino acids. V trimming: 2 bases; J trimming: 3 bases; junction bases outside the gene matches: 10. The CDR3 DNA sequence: TGCGCCAGCAGCCAAAACTATCGACAGGGGGGTTACACCGGGGAGCTGTTTTTT. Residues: CASSQNYRQGGYTGELFF.

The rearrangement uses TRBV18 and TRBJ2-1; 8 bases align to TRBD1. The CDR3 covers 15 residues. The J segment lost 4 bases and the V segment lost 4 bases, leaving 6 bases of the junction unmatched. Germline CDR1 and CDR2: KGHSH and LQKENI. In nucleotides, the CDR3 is TGTGCCAGCTCACGACGGACAGGGATGTACAATGAGCAGTTCTTC. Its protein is CASSRRTGMYNEQFF.

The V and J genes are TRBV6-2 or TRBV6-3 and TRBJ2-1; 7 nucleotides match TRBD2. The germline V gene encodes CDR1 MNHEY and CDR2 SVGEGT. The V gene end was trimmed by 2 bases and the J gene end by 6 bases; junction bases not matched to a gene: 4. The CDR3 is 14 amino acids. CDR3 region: CASSYTGTINEQFF. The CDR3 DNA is TGTGCCAGCAGTTACACGGGGACTATCAATGAGCAGTTCTTC.

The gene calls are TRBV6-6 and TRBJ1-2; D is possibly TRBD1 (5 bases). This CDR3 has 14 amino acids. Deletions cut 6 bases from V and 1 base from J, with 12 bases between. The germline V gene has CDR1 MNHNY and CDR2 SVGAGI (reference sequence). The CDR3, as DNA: TGTGCCAGCAGCCACACAGGATTTAACTATGGCTACACCTTC. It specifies CASSHTGFNYGYTF.